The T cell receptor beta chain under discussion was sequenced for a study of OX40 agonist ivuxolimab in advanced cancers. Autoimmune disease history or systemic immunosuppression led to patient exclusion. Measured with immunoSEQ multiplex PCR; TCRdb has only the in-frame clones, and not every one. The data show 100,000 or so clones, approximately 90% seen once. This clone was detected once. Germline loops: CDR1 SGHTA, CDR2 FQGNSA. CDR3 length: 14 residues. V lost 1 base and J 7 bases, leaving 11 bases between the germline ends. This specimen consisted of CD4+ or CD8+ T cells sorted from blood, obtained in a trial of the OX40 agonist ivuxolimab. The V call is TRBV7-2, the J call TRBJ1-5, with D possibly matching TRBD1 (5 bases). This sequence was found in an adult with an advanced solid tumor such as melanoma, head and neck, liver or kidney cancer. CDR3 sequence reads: CASSLVGGGQPQHF. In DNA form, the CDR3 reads TGTGCCAGCAGCTTAGTAGGTGGGGGGCAGCCCCAGCATTTT.